A single sample gave rise to the 27 T cell receptor beta chains below, sequenced in a study of blood T cell repertoires in COVID-19. Here immunoSEQ multiplex PCR was the method, and the copy in TCRdb shows in-frame clones only, minus some. Of more than 200,000 clones detected, 84% appear once; the ten largest clones hold around 4%. Sequenced: peripheral blood. These receptors originate from a man aged 55 to 70 with acute or convalescent COVID-19.

The chain recombines TRBV29-1 with TRBJ2-3, with D possibly TRBD1 on 5 matching bases. The CDR3 is 12 residues long. V lost 4 bases and J 4 bases, leaving 9 bases between the germline ends. Germline V gene lookup returns CDR1 SQVTM and CDR2 ANQGSEA. The CDR3 DNA reads as TGCAGCGTTGTGGTGGGGCCAGATACGCAGTATTTT. Translation: CSVVVGPDTQYF.

The chain is built from TRBV6-5 and TRBJ2-3; 14 bases agree with TRBD2. The CDR3 sequence is 15 residues long. CDR1 MNHEY and CDR2 SVGAGI come from the germline V gene. Losses at the gene ends were 6 bases for V and 5 bases for J; bases not matched to a gene: 4. The chain's CDR3 is CASRLTSGRVDTQYF. The CDR3, as DNA: TGTGCCAGCAGATTGACTAGCGGGAGGGTAGATACGCAGTATTTT.

The chain recombines TRBV7-6 with TRBJ2-7; no clear D gene. Deletions cut 0 bases from V and 0 bases from J, with 3 bases between. Germline CDR1 is SGHVS and CDR2 is FNYEAQ. The CDR3 is 13 residues long. As DNA, the CDR3 is TGTGCCAGCAGCTTAGCCAGCTCCTACGAGCAGTACTTC. Its protein product is CASSLASSYEQYF.

The genes are TRBV27 and TRBJ1-5, with 7 positions matching TRBD1. Losses at the gene ends were 1 base for V and 3 bases for J; bases not matched to a gene: 9. There are 17 residues in the CDR3. CDR1 is MNHEY, CDR2 SMNVEV, per germline (reference sequence). The CDR3 DNA is TGTGCCAGCAGTTTATTTTCGGACAGGCTTTCCAATCAGCCCCAGCATTTT. Encoded protein: CASSLFSDRLSNQPQHF.

The CDR3 here is CAISESGRTGELFF. The CDR3 DNA reads TGTGCCATCAGTGAGTCGGGGCGGACCGGGGAGCTGTTTTTT. V usage is TRBV10-3 and J usage is TRBJ2-2, with a tentative D call TRBD1 (5 bases). The V gene lost 0 bases and the J gene lost 5 bases, with 7 bases spanning the gap. This CDR3 region has 14 residues. Germline V CDR1 and CDR2: ENHRY, SYGVKD.

The V and J genes are TRBV5-1 and TRBJ2-1; the D gene is possibly TRBD2 (5 bases). Germline V gene data show CDR1 as SGHRS and CDR2 as YFSETQ. The CDR3 runs to 17 residues. V was pared by 0 bases and J by 3 bases, with 16 bases between. The CDR3: CASSLAFATTDYNEQFF. Written as DNA, the CDR3 is TGCGCCAGCAGCTTGGCCTTTGCGACTACCGACTACAATGAGCAGTTCTTC. The entire variable domain, with the rest obtained from reference TRBV5-1 and TRBJ2-1, is as follows: KAGVTQTPRYLIKTRGQQVTLSCSPISGHRSVSWYQQTPGQGLQFLFEYFSETQRNKGNFPGRFSGRQFSNSRSEMNVSTLELGDSALYLCASSLAFATTDYNEQFFGPGTRLTVL.

This sequence joins TRBV10-1 and TRBJ1-1; 7 bases agree with TRBD1. CDR1 is WNHNN, CDR2 SYGVQD, per germline (reference sequence). Trimming at V came to 4 bases and at J to 8 bases, leaving 1 base not matched to a gene. The CDR3 is made up of 11 amino acids. The CDR3 DNA follows: TGCGCCAGCAGTGGACAGGGCGAAGCTTTCTTT. Translation gives CASSGQGEAFF.

The CDR3 DNA sequence: TGTGCCAGCAGCCTCGACAGGGCGGGGGAGACCCAGTACTTC. Protein product: CASSLDRAGETQYF. The chain joins TRBV5-4 to TRBJ2-5; TRBD1 might be the D (7 bases). V lost 4 bases to trimming and J lost 5 bases, with 15 bases between them. Germline V CDR1 and CDR2: SGHNT, YYREEE (reference sequence). The CDR3 is 14 amino acids. The whole variable domain, remainder taken from reference TRBV5-4 and TRBJ2-5, is ETGVTQSPTHLIKTRGQQVTLRCSSQSGHNTVSWYQQALGQGPQFIFQYYREEENGRGNFPPRFSGLQFPNYSSELNVNALELDDSALYLCASSLDRAGETQYFGPGTRLLVL.

This clone was seen a single time. This CDR3 reads CASTTGGRYGYTF. The CDR3 DNA sequence: TGTGCCAGCACCACCGGGGGTCGGTATGGCTACACCTTC. This chain uses TRBV6-5 with TRBJ1-2, with a tentative D call TRBD1 (5 bases). V lost 7 bases and J lost 5, with 14 bases in between. CDR3 size: 13 residues. CDR1 and CDR2 from the germline V gene are MNHEY and SVGAGI.

This sequence joins TRBV19 and TRBJ1-5, with D possibly being TRBD1 (6 bases). CDR1 is LNHDA, CDR2 SQIVND, per germline (reference sequence). Trimming stripped 4 bases from V and 2 bases from J, with 15 bases between. There are 16 residues in the CDR3. CDR3 sequence (DNA): TGTGCCAGTAGTAGGACAGAGAACTGGCGCAATCAGCCCCAGCATTTT. It translates to CASSRTENWRNQPQHF.

The chain combines TRBV19 with TRBJ2-1; 10 bases agree with TRBD2. Germline values: CDR1 LNHDA, CDR2 SQIVND (reference sequence). The CDR3 runs to 16 residues. Trimming at V came to 4 bases and at J to 4 bases, leaving 7 bases not matched to a gene. CDR3 loop: CASSTKAGGPYNEQFF. CDR3 in DNA: TGTGCCAGTAGTACCAAAGCGGGGGGGCCTTACAATGAGCAGTTCTTC. Using reference TRBV19 and TRBJ2-1 for the parts outside the CDR3, the full variable domain is DGGITQSPKYLFRKEGQNVTLSCEQNLNHDAMYWYRQDPGQGLRLIYYSQIVNDFQKGDIAEGYSVSREKKESFPLTVTSAQKNPTAFYLCASSTKAGGPYNEQFFGPGTRLTVL.

CDR3 sequence: CASSYGTGGGYGYTF. CDR3 nucleotides: TGTGCCAGCAGTTACGGGACAGGGGGCGGCTATGGCTACACCTTC. This chain joins TRBV6-5 and TRBJ1-2; 12 nucleotides agree with TRBD1. J was trimmed by 4 bases and V by 2 bases; bases with no gene match: 2. The CDR3 extends over 15 amino acids. Germline-derived CDR1 and CDR2 are MNHEY and SVGAGI.

The chain couples TRBV6-5 to TRBJ1-2; tentative D call: TRBD1 (5 bases). The V end lost 2 bases, the J end lost 10 bases, and 17 bases lay between the germline ends. CDR1 MNHEY and CDR2 SVGAGI come from the germline V gene. The CDR3 runs 14 residues. The CDR3 sequence: CASSYVIGAPDYTF. CDR3 DNA sequence: TGTGCCAGCAGTTACGTTATAGGGGCCCCAGACTACACCTTC.

This chain joins TRBV7-9 and TRBJ2-7; TRBD1 matches 9 bases. The junction had 11 bases not matched to a gene; V was cut back by 7 bases and J by 7 bases. The CDR3 totals 14 residues. Germline-derived CDR1 and CDR2 are SEHNR and FQNEAQ (reference sequence). The CDR3 DNA reads TGTGCCAGCAACCGGGACAGGGTAGAGGATGAGCAGTACTTC. Translation: CASNRDRVEDEQYF.

The rearrangement joins TRBV27 to TRBJ1-3; D possibly corresponds to TRBD1 (5 bases). V shed 0 bases and J shed 0 bases, with 9 bases lying between them. The CDR3 loop spans 16 amino acids. Germline V gene data show CDR1 as MNHEY and CDR2 as SMNVEV (reference sequence). CDR3 sequence reads: CASSLSYGGSGNTIYF. CDR3 nucleotides: TGTGCCAGCAGTTTATCTTACGGGGGCTCTGGAAACACCATATATTTT.

This clone was seen a few times. This chain links TRBV5-1 with TRBJ2-2; the match to TRBD1 covers 8 bases. CDR1 and CDR2 (germline): SGHRS, YFSETQ. Trimming took 3 bases from V and 2 from J; bases not matched to a gene: 3. The CDR3 extends over 15 amino acids. The CDR3 loop is CASSSGQENTGELFF. In DNA form, the CDR3 reads TGCGCCAGCAGCTCGGGACAGGAAAACACCGGGGAGCTGTTTTTT.

This chain uses TRBV19 with TRBJ2-3; TRBD2 agrees at 12 bases. The CDR3 runs 15 residues. Germline V gene data show CDR1 as LNHDA and CDR2 as SQIVND (reference sequence). V dropped 2 bases and J dropped 3; count of bases not matched to a gene: 0. The CDR3 region has the DNA TGTGCCAGTAGTATAACTAGCGGGAGGACAGATACGCAGTATTTT. Its translation: CASSITSGRTDTQYF.

V gene TRBV19 combines with J gene TRBJ2-1; 11 bases line up with TRBD2. Losses at the gene ends were 2 bases for V and 9 bases for J; bases not matched to a gene: 18. Per the germline V gene, CDR1 is LNHDA and CDR2 is SQIVND (reference sequence). The CDR3 has 19 residues. CDR3 residues: CASSIQGLAGSTRNSEQFF. The CDR3 DNA sequence: TGTGCCAGTAGTATACAAGGACTAGCGGGCTCTACCAGGAACAGTGAGCAGTTCTTC.

J is TRBJ1-2 and V is TRBV4-1; D call uncertain. V was shortened by 3 bases and J by 0 bases, with 5 bases between the two germline ends. Germline assignment: CDR1 MGHRA and CDR2 YSYEKL. The CDR3 is 13 residues long. The CDR3 DNA sequence: TGCGCCAGCAGCCACACGGCTAACTATGGCTACACCTTC. As protein: CASSHTANYGYTF.

The chain couples TRBV4-1 to TRBJ1-4; 8 bases map to TRBD1. Looked up from germline, CDR1 is MGHRA and CDR2 is YSYEKL. This CDR3 region has 18 residues. The trim removed 4 bases at V and 5 bases at J, leaving 15 bases unmatched. CDR3 residues: CASSRAGPGGGANEKLFF. The DNA for the CDR3 is TGCGCCAGCAGCCGAGCGGGACCAGGGGGCGGGGCGAATGAAAAACTGTTTTTT.

This chain links TRBV7-2 with TRBJ2-5, with D unclear. V lost 5 bases and J lost 5, with 12 bases in between. The CDR3 is 13 amino acids. Germline assignment: CDR1 SGHTA and CDR2 FQGNSA. CDR3 sequence reads: CASSPNSGETQYF. The CDR3 region has the DNA TGTGCCAGCAGCCCAAACAGTGGTGAGACCCAGTACTTC.

V usage is TRBV29-1 and J usage is TRBJ2-1; 14 positions match TRBD2. The CDR3 runs 16 residues. CDR1 SQVTM and CDR2 ANQGSEA come from the germline V gene. V dropped 5 bases and J dropped 0; count of bases not matched to a gene: 3. The CDR3 DNA follows: TGCAGCGTTCTGACTAGCGGGAGGGGCTCCTACAATGAGCAGTTCTTC. This gives the protein CSVLTSGRGSYNEQFF.

The rearrangement joins TRBV6-4 to TRBJ2-1, with TRBD2 matching over 9 bases. Trimming cost V 0 bases and J 0 bases; bases outside gene matches: 12. CDR3 size: 20 residues. Germline V lookup: CDR1 MRHNA, CDR2 SNTAGT. CDR3 residues: CASSDSSGTSLRDSYNEQFF. As DNA, the CDR3 is TGTGCCAGCAGTGACTCGAGTGGGACTAGCCTCAGGGACTCCTACAATGAGCAGTTCTTC.

This rearrangement joins TRBV12-3 or TRBV12-4 to TRBJ2-3, with no clear D. V gave up 4 bases and J gave up 10 bases, with 15 bases separating them. The CDR3 covers 13 residues. CDR3 DNA sequence: TGTGCCAGCAGTTCCTCCGTCCCGGCGGCGCAGTATTTT. Its translation: CASSSSVPAAQYF.

V is TRBV25-1 and J is TRBJ1-5; possibly TRBD1 for D (5 bases). This CDR3 contains 13 residues. With 7 bases removed from V and 7 bases from J, the gap between germline ends came to 14 bases. Germline assignment: CDR1 MGHDK and CDR2 SYGVNS. Here the CDR3 reads CASKGRENQPQHF. The CDR3 nucleotides read TGTGCCAGCAAGGGCAGGGAAAACCAGCCCCAGCATTTT.

This clone was seen once. The chain uses TRBV28 and TRBJ2-7; 11 bases are a match to TRBD2. J was trimmed by 5 bases and V by 6 bases; bases with no gene match: 6. CDR1 is MDHEN and CDR2 is SYDVKM in the germline V gene. The CDR3 totals 14 residues. Here the CDR3 reads CASRSSGRYHEQYF. CDR3 nucleotide sequence: TGTGCCAGCAGATCTAGCGGGAGGTACCACGAGCAGTACTTC.

This clone was counted a few times. The chain has TRBV7-3 and TRBJ2-1; 9 bases align to TRBD1. Germline CDR1 reads SGHTA; CDR2 reads FQGTGA. The CDR3 has 16 residues. After removal of 1 base from V and 1 base from J, the junction contained 2 bases not matched to a gene. CDR3 sequence: CASSLRGTGSYNEQFF. CDR3 bases: TGTGCCAGCAGCTTAAGAGGGACAGGGTCCTACAATGAGCAGTTCTTC.